This T cell receptor (beta chain) originates from a study of blood T cell repertoires in COVID-19. Produced via immunoSEQ multiplex PCR; TCRdb's table is partial and in-frame only. The sample holds more than 3,000 clones, 93% seen once. V was pared by 0 bases and J by 2 bases, with 9 bases of the junction left unmatched. From germline, CDR1 is KGHSH and CDR2 LQKENI. The CDR3 has 18 residues. This clonotype was sampled from a human donor in a cohort sampled during active COVID-19. The sequenced sample was peripheral blood. The chain uses TRBV18 and TRBJ2-4; 8 nucleotides align to TRBD1. CDR3: CASSPPNGQGLTKNIQYF. CDR3 nucleotide sequence: TGTGCCAGCTCACCACCTAACGGACAGGGTTTAACCAAAAACATTCAGTACTTC.